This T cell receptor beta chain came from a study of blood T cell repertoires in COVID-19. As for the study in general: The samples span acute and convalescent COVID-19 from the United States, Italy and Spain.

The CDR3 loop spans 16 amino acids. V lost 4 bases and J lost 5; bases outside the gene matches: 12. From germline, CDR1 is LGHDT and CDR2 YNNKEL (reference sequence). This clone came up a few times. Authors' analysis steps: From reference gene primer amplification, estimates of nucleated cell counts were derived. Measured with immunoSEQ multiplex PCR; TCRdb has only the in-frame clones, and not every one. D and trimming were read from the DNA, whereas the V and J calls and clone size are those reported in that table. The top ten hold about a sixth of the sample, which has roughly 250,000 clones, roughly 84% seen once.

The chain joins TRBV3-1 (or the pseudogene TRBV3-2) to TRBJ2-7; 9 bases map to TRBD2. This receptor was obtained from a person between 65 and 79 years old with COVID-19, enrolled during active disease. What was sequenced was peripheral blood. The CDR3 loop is CASSPRGGGRMNEQYF. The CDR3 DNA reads TGTGCCAGCAGCCCCCGCGGGGGGGGACGTATGAACGAGCAGTACTTC.